The 20 T cell receptor beta chains presented below share a single source sample, sequenced in a study of post-analysis software for immune sequencing data. Their antigens are not known. The TCR beta cDNA libraries contained unique molecular identifiers. In TCRdb, the PCR reads were re-called with MiXCR into one record per CDR3 protein. The table includes 380,000 or so distinct CDR3 sequences, 30% to 45% detected once. Study conclusions and caveats: Patients carried roughly 5 TRBV segments more frequently than controls did, and TRBV5-6, TRBV5-1 and TRBV20-1 were among them.

The sample taken for sequencing was blood. The receptors derive from a girl aged 5 to 17 with multiple sclerosis.

This clonotype was seen a handful of times. The rearrangement uses TRBV9 and TRBJ2-5, with D perhaps assigned TRBD1 or TRBD2 (5 bases each). The germline V gene has CDR1 SGDLS and CDR2 YYNGEE. V shed 2 bases and J shed 9 bases, with 14 bases lying between them. The CDR3 extends over 13 amino acids. CDR3 bases: TGTGCCAGCAGCGTCGGGGACCTAGGGGCCCAGTACTTC. It codes for CASSVGDLGAQYF.

The rearrangement uses TRBV28 and TRBJ2-1, with 7 bases that match TRBD2. The V gene's germline CDR1 is MDHEN and CDR2 SYDVKM. This CDR3 is built from 15 residues. J gave up 3 bases and V 7 bases, and 9 bases lay outside the gene matches. The CDR3 DNA reads as TGTGCCAGCACCATTGGGGGGGAAATCTACAATGAGCAGTTCTTC. Translated: CASTIGGEIYNEQFF.

This clonotype was picked up a small number of times. The chain uses TRBV9 and TRBJ1-2, with D uncertain. Germline-derived CDR1 and CDR2 are SGDLS and YYNGEE. The CDR3 runs to 14 residues. Trimming left V 4 bases short and J 2 bases short, with 12 bases between. CDR3 sequence: CASSPRTGNYGYTF. Here the CDR3 DNA reads TGTGCCAGCAGCCCTCGGACCGGGAACTATGGCTACACCTTC.

The chain combines TRBV5-1 with TRBJ2-4; 8 bases map to TRBD1. Germline V gene data show CDR1 as SGHRS and CDR2 as YFSETQ. The CDR3 is 11 residues long. V dropped 4 bases and J dropped 15; count of bases not matched to a gene: 6. CDR3 sequence reads: CASSGGQEVYF. For the CDR3, the DNA is TGCGCCAGCAGCGGGGGACAGGAGGTGTACTTC.

The V and J genes are TRBV6-5 and TRBJ1-2; D is uncertain. Trimming removed 0 bases from V and 7 bases from J, with 12 bases in between. This CDR3 contains 14 residues. Germline CDR1 and CDR2: MNHEY and SVGAGI. The CDR3 here is CASSYSRGTSGYTF. CDR3 DNA: TGTGCCAGCAGTTACTCTCGAGGCACTAGTGGCTACACCTTC.

This sequence joins TRBV6-2 or TRBV6-3 and TRBJ1-2; D remains unclear. The CDR3 is 11 residues long. V shed 5 bases and J shed 5 bases, with 6 bases lying between them. Looked up from germline, CDR1 is MNHEY and CDR2 is SVGEGT. In DNA form, the CDR3 reads TGTGCCAGCAGTCCTTCGTATGGCTACACCTTC. Its protein product is CASSPSYGYTF.

This clonotype has just a few counts. This sequence joins TRBV5-5 and TRBJ2-7, with 11 nucleotides matching TRBD1. This CDR3 spans 15 amino acids. Per the germline V gene, CDR1 is SGHKS and CDR2 is YYEKEE (reference sequence). V trimming: 4 bases; J trimming: 2 bases; junction bases outside the gene matches: 5. The CDR3, as DNA: TGTGCCAGCAGCCGGGACAGGGGGGTTCCCTACGAGCAGTACTTC. This codes for CASSRDRGVPYEQYF.

The V and J genes are TRBV4-2 and TRBJ1-5, with a possible D match to TRBD1 (6 bases). This CDR3 is built from 12 residues. Germline CDR1 reads LGHNA; CDR2 reads YNFKEQ. The ends were cut back, 5 bases at V and 11 bases at J, with 13 bases in the middle. CDR3 residues: CASSGGGRAQHF. CDR3 DNA: TGTGCCAGCAGCGGAGGGGGAAGGGCCCAGCATTTT.

This clonotype was detected a few times. The chain employs TRBV9 and TRBJ2-5, with TRBD2 matching over 9 bases. This CDR3 region has 15 residues. CDR1 is SGDLS and CDR2 is YYNGEE in the germline V gene. V was pared by 0 bases and J by 4 bases, with 4 bases of the junction left unmatched. The CDR3 loop is CASSVGASGAETQYF. CDR3 nucleotide sequence: TGTGCCAGCAGCGTAGGGGCTAGCGGGGCAGAGACCCAGTACTTC.

This chain uses TRBV28 with TRBJ2-1; possibly TRBD1 or TRBD2 for D (5 bases each). The CDR3 is 14 amino acids. Germline CDR1 reads MDHEN; CDR2 reads SYDVKM. Between the trimmed V and J ends, which lost 5 bases and 12 bases, there was a span of 20 bases. This CDR3 reads CASSTRGGLGVQFF. In DNA, the CDR3 is TGTGCCAGCAGTACCCGTGGGGGTTTGGGTGTGCAGTTCTTC.

This clonotype appeared many times. The DNA of the CDR3 is TGCAGTGCTAGCCGGGGGGGCGAGACCCAGTACTTC. Its protein is CSASRGGETQYF. The chain joins TRBV20-1 to TRBJ2-5, with 8 bases aligning to TRBD2. Per germline, CDR1 DFQATT and CDR2 SNEGSKA (reference sequence). V lost 3 bases and J lost 5; bases outside the gene matches: 2. This CDR3 is 12 amino acids long.

The V gene is TRBV12-3 or TRBV12-4, the J gene TRBJ2-1; D gene ambiguous. This CDR3 comprises 15 residues. Trimming took 1 base from V and 3 from J, leaving 10 bases between them. The CDR3 DNA follows: TGTGCCAGCAGTTTAGATGCAGATAGCTACAATGAGCAGTTCTTC. Translating it yields CASSLDADSYNEQFF.

The chain uses TRBV3-1 and TRBJ1-2; possibly TRBD1 for D (6 bases). The CDR3 extends over 14 amino acids. The V gene's germline CDR1 is LGHDT and CDR2 YNNKEL (reference sequence). Trimming removed 0 bases from V and 8 bases from J, with 13 bases in between. The CDR3 region is CASSQEGGTMGYTF. The CDR3 DNA reads as TGTGCCAGCAGCCAAGAGGGGGGGACAATGGGCTACACCTTC.

This clonotype was observed a few times. One junction end disagrees with the germline gene, perhaps due to a read error. The chain recombines TRBV16 with TRBJ2-7, with 7 nucleotides matching TRBD2. The germline V gene encodes CDR1 KGHSY and CDR2 FQNENV. The CDR3 runs to 17 residues. The CDR3 spells CACSRARWGGVTYEQYF. The CDR3 bases are TGTGCCTGCAGCCGCGCAAGATGGGGGGGTGTAACCTACGAGCAGTACTTC.

V is TRBV10-3 and J is TRBJ2-2; D call uncertain. V lost 6 bases, J lost 1 base, and 6 bases lay in between. This CDR3 is 13 amino acids long. CDR1 and CDR2 from the germline V gene are ENHRY and SYGVKD. This chain's CDR3 is CAIRLENTGELFF. The CDR3 DNA follows: TGTGCCATCAGGCTGGAGAACACCGGGGAGCTGTTTTTT.

V gene TRBV20-1 combines with J gene TRBJ2-5; D gene unclear. CDR1 DFQATT and CDR2 SNEGSKA come from the germline V gene (reference sequence). This CDR3 has 11 residues. The DNA of the CDR3 is TGCAGCGGGCGAGTTTTGGAGACCCAGTACTTC. Its translation: CSGRVLETQYF.

CDR3 region: CASSSPIQGLTGSRQYF. In DNA form, the CDR3 reads TGTGCCAGCAGCTCACCGATTCAGGGGCTTACTGGTTCGAGGCAGTACTTC. The chain has TRBV11-2 and TRBJ2-7, with D maybe TRBD1 (6 bases). The CDR3 consists of 17 residues. Trimming shortened V by 4 bases and J by 9 bases, and 28 bases separated the two germline ends. Germline V CDR1 and CDR2: SGHAT, FQNNGV.

This clonotype was observed a few times. The chain is built from TRBV3-1 and TRBJ2-3; 9 bases line up with TRBD2. The V gene's germline CDR1 is LGHDT and CDR2 YNNKEL (reference sequence). V shed 1 base, J shed 3 bases, and the junction held 5 bases outside the gene matches. The CDR3 length is 16 residues. In nucleotides, the CDR3 is TGTGCCAGCAGCCAAGTCCTAGCGGGGAGGACAGATACGCAGTATTTT. Translating it yields CASSQVLAGRTDTQYF.

The rearrangement links TRBV7-9 to TRBJ2-1; 7 bases fit TRBD1. J gave up 4 bases and V 5 bases, and 11 bases lay outside the gene matches. This CDR3 spans 16 amino acids. CDR1 is SEHNR, CDR2 FQNEAQ, per germline (reference sequence). CDR3 coding DNA: TGTGCCAGCAGCACCTCTGCCGGGACAGAGTACAATGAGCAGTTCTTC. Translating it yields CASSTSAGTEYNEQFF.

This clonotype appeared a few times. The V and J genes are TRBV29-1 and TRBJ2-5; 7 positions agree with TRBD1. V shed 6 bases and J 1 base; nucleotides not matched to a gene: 8. The CDR3 is 14 amino acids. From germline, CDR1 is SQVTM and CDR2 ANQGSEA. The CDR3 loop is CSVNPKGAQETQYF. The CDR3 DNA reads as TGCAGCGTCAACCCTAAGGGGGCCCAAGAGACCCAGTACTTC.